The T cell receptor (beta chain) under discussion was sequenced for a study of OX40 agonist ivuxolimab in advanced cancers. Study summary: Ivuxolimab, an agonistic anti-OX40 (CD134) antibody, was given to patients.

Method: immunoSEQ multiplex PCR; TCRdb's copy keeps in-frame clones and lacks some. The profile covers 100,000 or so clones, with roughly nine tenths appearing a single time and approximately 5.7% taken by the ten largest. The CDR3 extends over 15 amino acids. Germline V gives CDR1 MNHEY, CDR2 SVGAGI. V lost 6 bases and J 0 bases, leaving 9 bases between the germline ends. V gene TRBV6-5 combines with J gene TRBJ2-6; possible D gene TRBD1, 5 bases. The TCR sequence derives from an adult with an advanced solid tumor such as melanoma, head and neck, liver or kidney cancer. The sample in question was CD4+ or CD8+ T cells sorted from blood, obtained in a trial of the OX40 agonist ivuxolimab. The CDR3 is CASSPGSSGANVLTF. Here the CDR3 DNA reads TGTGCCAGCAGCCCAGGGTCCTCTGGGGCCAACGTCCTGACTTTC.